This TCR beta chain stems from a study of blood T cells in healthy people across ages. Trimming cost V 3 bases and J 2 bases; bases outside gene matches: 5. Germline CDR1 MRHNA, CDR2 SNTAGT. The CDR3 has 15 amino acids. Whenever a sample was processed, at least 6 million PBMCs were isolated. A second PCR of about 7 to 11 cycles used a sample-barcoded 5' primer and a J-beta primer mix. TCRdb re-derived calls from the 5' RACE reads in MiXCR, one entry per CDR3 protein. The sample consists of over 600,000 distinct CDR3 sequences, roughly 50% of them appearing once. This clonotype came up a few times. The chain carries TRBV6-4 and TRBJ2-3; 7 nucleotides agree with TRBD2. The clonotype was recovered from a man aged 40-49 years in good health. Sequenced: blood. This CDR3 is CASSDTAGATDTQYF. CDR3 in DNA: TGTGCCAGCAGTGATACTGCGGGAGCCACAGATACGCAGTATTTT.